Sequencing of this TCR beta chain was carried out in a study of cytomegalovirus exposure and HLA in healthy donors. PCR primers comprised 60 Vbeta and 13 Jbeta primers. Sequencing was performed with immunoSEQ multiplex PCR; in TCRdb, only in-frame clones are kept and a portion is missing. This sample has approximately 170,000 clones, with roughly 79% found just once. This clone has only one observation. Other DNA sequences in the same sample also yield this CDR3. Per the germline V gene, CDR1 is SGHDT and CDR2 is YYEEEE. The CDR3 sequence is 15 residues long. With V trimmed by 0 bases and J by 4 bases, 5 bases remained unmatched.

The sequence came from a man aged 35 to 55 in good health and CMV-seronegative. The chain uses TRBV5-6 and TRBJ2-7, with 9 bases aligning to TRBD2. Sequenced material: PBMCs. CDR3 sequence (DNA): TGTGCCAGCAGCTTGGGAACTAGCGGGTATTACGAGCAGTACTTC. This codes for CASSLGTSGYYEQYF.